This TCR beta chain was sequenced for a study of blood T cell repertoires in COVID-19. Overall study context: Samples representing acute and convalescent COVID-19 were sourced from the United States, Italy and Spain. PBMCs, B-cell-depleted T cells, or T cells were the source of the cDNA or gDNA that made up the material.

The authors' processing: The assay estimated nucleated cells by amplifying reference gene primers. Sequencing was performed with immunoSEQ multiplex PCR; in TCRdb, only in-frame clones are kept and a portion is missing. V, J and clone size were drawn from that table, and D and trimming were deduced from the DNA. The data contain roughly 68,000 clones, 87% of them seen just once; the ten biggest clones take up around 6.7%. The CDR3 has 15 amino acids. V was shortened by 7 bases and J by 7 bases, with 19 bases between the two germline ends. CDR1 MNHEY and CDR2 SVGAGI come from the germline V gene. This sequence was found in a man aged 50 to 59 with active COVID-19. Sequencing used peripheral blood. This chain uses TRBV6-5 with TRBJ1-4; unclear D gene. CDR3 in DNA: TGTGCCAGCAAGGAATCCCGGCTTGGGAGTGAAAAACTGTTTTTT. It codes for CASKESRLGSEKLFF.